What follows are 11 T cell receptor beta chains derived from one specimen sequenced in a study of blood T cell repertoires in COVID-19. Profiling relied on immunoSEQ multiplex PCR, and the TCRdb table lists in-frame clones only, not all of them. The sample carries approximately 140,000 clones, around four fifths recorded once. The specimen was peripheral blood. Source of these receptors: a man between 40 and 49 years old with active or convalescent COVID-19.

This sequence joins TRBV27 and TRBJ2-1; D perhaps matches TRBD2 (6 bases). Germline values: CDR1 MNHEY, CDR2 SMNVEV (reference sequence). The CDR3 spans 16 residues. With 2 bases removed from V and 7 bases from J, the gap between germline ends came to 18 bases. CDR3: CASSLIFRGNKNEQFF. CDR3 coding DNA: TGTGCCAGCAGTTTAATCTTCCGGGGGAATAAAAATGAGCAGTTCTTC.

This chain connects TRBV2 to TRBJ2-1, with D possibly being TRBD2 (6 bases). Germline CDR1 is SNHLY and CDR2 is FYNNEI. Trimming shortened V by 8 bases and J by 2 bases, and 28 bases separated the two germline ends. The CDR3 is 19 amino acids. In DNA form, the CDR3 reads TGTGCCAGCCTCACCTCTCTCGGTCGTCGGGGGAACCCCTACAATGAGCAGTTCTTC. Translation: CASLTSLGRRGNPYNEQFF.

The chain is built from TRBV30 and TRBJ2-3; tentatively, D is TRBD2 (6 bases). The CDR3 has 14 residues. The germline V gene encodes CDR1 GTSNPN and CDR2 SVGIG (reference sequence). V was shortened by 4 bases and J by 4 bases, with 15 bases between the two germline ends. CDR3 in amino acids: CAWTDGTGADTQYF. CDR3 nucleotides: TGTGCCTGGACCGACGGGACTGGGGCAGATACGCAGTATTTT.

The chain combines TRBV29-1 with TRBJ1-1; the D is unclear. CDR1 and CDR2 (germline): SQVTM, ANQGSEA. This CDR3 contains 10 residues. Trimming removed 6 bases at V and 1 base at J, with 3 bases between. The CDR3 here is CSVGNTEAFF. CDR3 DNA sequence: TGCAGCGTCGGGAACACTGAAGCTTTCTTT.

The V call is TRBV6-1, the J call TRBJ1-5; D not resolved. There are 15 residues in the CDR3. The germline CDR1 and CDR2 sequences are MNHNS and SASEGT. The V and J ends lost 3 bases and 7 bases respectively, with 16 bases between them. This CDR3 reads CASSDLLEVGQPQHF. The CDR3 DNA follows: TGTGCCAGCAGTGATCTCTTGGAGGTAGGACAGCCCCAGCATTTT.

V and J are TRBV7-9 and TRBJ2-7; D is uncertain. CDR3 length: 12 residues. V was clipped by 1 base and J by 2 bases, with 3 bases between them. Germline values: CDR1 SEHNR, CDR2 FQNEAQ (reference sequence). As DNA, the CDR3 is TGTGCCAGCAGCTTAGGAGCCTACGAGCAGTACTTC. Its protein is CASSLGAYEQYF. The whole variable domain, filled in from reference TRBV7-9 and TRBJ2-7, reads DTGVSQNPRHKITKRGQNVTFRCDPISEHNRLYWYRQTLGQGPEFLTYFQNEAQLEKSRLLSDRFSAERPKGSFSTLEIQRTEQGDSAMYLCASSLGAYEQYFGPGTRLTVT.

V usage is TRBV6-6 and J usage is TRBJ1-4; 8 bases are shared with TRBD1. V gave up 6 bases and J gave up 8 bases; unmatched junction bases: 8. Per the germline V gene, CDR1 is MNHNY and CDR2 is SVGAGI (reference sequence). The CDR3 extends over 14 amino acids. CDR3 loop: CASSPFRGLEKLFF. CDR3 sequence (DNA): TGTGCCAGCAGCCCGTTCAGGGGGCTCGAAAAACTGTTTTTT.

The rearrangement links TRBV5-1 to TRBJ1-1, with 7 bases identical to TRBD1. V shed 0 bases, J shed 5 bases, and the junction held 4 bases outside the gene matches. Germline lookup yields CDR1 SGHRS and CDR2 YFSETQ. The CDR3 loop spans 14 amino acids. CDR3 sequence reads: CASSLEQGRTEAFF. In DNA, the CDR3 is TGCGCCAGCAGCTTGGAACAGGGGAGGACTGAAGCTTTCTTT.

V usage is TRBV7-3 and J usage is TRBJ2-1, with TRBD2 matching 9 bases. Looked up from germline, CDR1 is SGHTA and CDR2 is FQGTGA. Losses at the gene ends were 4 bases for V and 6 bases for J; bases not matched to a gene: 7. This CDR3 is built from 15 residues. The CDR3 sequence: CASSSGTSSLNEQFF. The DNA of the CDR3 is TGTGCCAGCAGCTCCGGGACTAGCAGCCTCAATGAGCAGTTCTTC.

The chain links TRBV27 to TRBJ2-7; 12 nucleotides line up with TRBD2. V lost 8 bases, J lost 4 bases, and 3 bases stayed unmatched. Germline CDR1 MNHEY, CDR2 SMNVEV (reference sequence). This CDR3 is built from 13 residues. In DNA, the CDR3 is TGTGCCAGCCGGACTAGCGGGGTATACGAGCAGTACTTC. Its translation: CASRTSGVYEQYF.

This clone was seen only a few times. This chain joins TRBV30 and TRBJ2-7; 10 nucleotides line up with TRBD1. The germline V gene encodes CDR1 GTSNPN and CDR2 SVGIG (reference sequence). The CDR3 has 15 residues. Unmatched junction bases numbered 7, after V lost 0 bases and J lost 5 bases. The CDR3 nucleotides read TGTGCCTGGAGTGTAATGGGGACAGGGGCAAACGAGCAGTACTTC. It encodes CAWSVMGTGANEQYF.